This T cell receptor beta chain was sequenced during a study of T cell responses to AZD1222 COVID-19 vaccine. TCRdb keeps only in-frame clones here, not all; method: immunoSEQ multiplex PCR. Of under 95,000 clones in the sample, 75% to 90% were seen once. Broader study findings: Just 5 to 7 people given AZD1222 tested seropositive at baseline. Nearly half of the spike-specific TCRs reportedly recognize variant regions that carry no mutations. Repertoire sampling happened only post peak T cell response. The donors showed a predominance of white British ancestry and of females, with possible underestimation of clonal diversity.

V lost 0 bases, J lost 4 bases, and 5 bases stayed unmatched. The CDR3 is 15 amino acids. Germline loops: CDR1 SGHDT, CDR2 YYEEEE. This clone is a singleton in its sample. The antigen is undetermined. The source is an adult in good health. The sample in question was peripheral blood, obtained on day 0 of AZD1222 vaccination. This sequence joins TRBV5-6 and TRBJ1-1, with 8 bases aligning to TRBD1. The DNA for the CDR3 is TGTGCCAGCAGCTTGGAGGGCAGGGGGCTCACTGAAGCTTTCTTT. It is translated as CASSLEGRGLTEAFF.